This TCR beta chain appears in the sequencing data of a study of blood T cell repertoires in COVID-19. The wider study: Sites across the United States, Italy and Spain contributed samples from acute and convalescent COVID-19. PBMCs, B-cell-depleted T cells, or T cells were the source of the cDNA or gDNA that made up the material.

Under the authors' procedure: Reference gene primer amplification yielded estimated nucleated cell counts. This table comes from immunoSEQ multiplex PCR, and its TCRdb copy is limited to in-frame clones, with some not included. V and J calls and clone size are those listed in that table; D and trimming were worked out from the DNA. This table holds a few hundred thousand clones, about 87% found once. The germline V gene has CDR1 SGHRS and CDR2 YFSETQ. Trimming cost V 0 bases and J 7 bases; bases outside gene matches: 2. This CDR3 has 14 residues. The genes are TRBV5-1 and TRBJ1-4; 8 bases map to TRBD1. The sequence came from a man aged 55 to 69 with acute or convalescent COVID-19. Sequencing was carried out using peripheral blood. CDR3 sequence reads: CASSLVGQGEKLFF. The CDR3 coding sequence is TGCGCCAGCAGCTTGGTAGGACAGGGTGAAAAACTGTTTTTT.